This T cell receptor beta chain was retrieved from a study of T cells after posttransplantation cyclophosphamide. CDR1 is SEHNR and CDR2 is FQNEAQ in the germline V gene (reference sequence). The junction had 9 bases not matched to a gene; V was cut back by 5 bases and J by 7 bases. This CDR3 comprises 14 residues. Profiled with immunoSEQ multiplex PCR; TCRdb holds only in-frame clones, not every one. The repertoire consists of about 52,000 clones, with 85% to 90% occurring once and the leading ten covering approximately 2.8%. The sequencing sample was made of PBMCs. The clonotype originates from a young man with a blood cancer, CMV-positive, and with a related stem cell donor. The V gene is TRBV7-9, the J gene TRBJ2-3, with TRBD1 matching 7 bases. CDR3 amino acids: CASSPGTETNTQYF. The CDR3 bases are TGTGCCAGCAGCCCCGGGACAGAGACAAATACGCAGTATTTT.